The 5 T cell receptor beta chains below all came from one sample that was sequenced in a study of glioma-infiltrating T cells. The iRepertoire nested amplicon-rescue multiplex PCR amplified TCR alpha and beta CDR3s from RNA. One entry per CDR3 protein results from TCRdb running MiXCR on the multiplex PCR reads. Counted here are approximately 190,000 distinct CDR3 sequences, approximately 30% occurring once; the ten biggest clones make up around 21%. Material: glioma tissue, nonneoplastic brain tissue, or PBMCs (not recorded which). The source of these receptors is a human donor with low-grade glioma or glioblastoma, undergoing nonglioma brain surgery, or in good health (not recorded which).

This chain uses TRBV10-3 with TRBJ1-4, with TRBD1 matching over 9 bases. The CDR3 runs to 16 residues. Per germline, CDR1 ENHRY and CDR2 SYGVKD. The V gene end was trimmed by 10 bases and the J gene end by 6 bases; junction bases not matched to a gene: 15. CDR3 residues: CATRGTGWDGYEKLFF. In nucleotides, the CDR3 is TGTGCCACCCGAGGGACAGGGTGGGACGGCTATGAAAAACTGTTTTTT.

This clonotype was recorded many times. The chain joins TRBV3-1 to TRBJ2-1; D is uncertain. Trimming took 4 bases from V and 1 from J, leaving 14 bases between them. The length of the CDR3 is 16 residues. Germline V gives CDR1 LGHDT, CDR2 YNNKEL (reference sequence). The CDR3, as DNA: TGTGCCAGCAGCCGCCGGAAAAGGGTTTCCTACAATGAGCAGTTCTTC. Amino acid sequence: CASSRRKRVSYNEQFF.

As concerns this clonotype: This could be a read error, since a much larger clone is one nucleotide away. This chain links TRBV6-1 with TRBJ2-2; D call uncertain. Germline V gene data show CDR1 as MNHNS and CDR2 as SASEGT. The CDR3 runs to 13 residues. The V end lost 8 bases, the J end lost 7 bases, and 14 bases lay between the germline ends. The CDR3, as DNA: TGTGCCAGCGGCGTGGGCGGATACGGGGAGCTGTTTTTT. This encodes CASGVGGYGELFF.

This clonotype was picked up many times. The chain joins TRBV6-1 to TRBJ2-7; possible D gene TRBD2, 6 bases. The CDR3 is 15 residues long. Trimming removed 5 bases at V and 5 bases at J, with 19 bases between. The V gene's germline CDR1 is MNHNS and CDR2 SASEGT. CDR3 DNA: TGTGCCAGCAGTCCTAACCCCAGGGCGGGGCACGAGCAGTACTTC. Encoded protein: CASSPNPRAGHEQYF.

In nucleotides, the CDR3 is TGCGCCAGCAGCTCGGGACAGATACACTACGAGCAGTACTTC. Encoded protein: CASSSGQIHYEQYF. This sequence joins TRBV5-1 and TRBJ2-7; 7 positions match TRBD1. Looked up from germline, CDR1 is SGHRS and CDR2 is YFSETQ. The CDR3 contains 14 residues. V shed 3 bases, J shed 3 bases, and the junction held 6 bases outside the gene matches. Together with reference TRBV5-1 and TRBJ2-7, the CDR3 gives the full variable domain: KAGVTQTPRYLIKTRGQQVTLSCSPISGHRSVSWYQQTPGQGLQFLFEYFSETQRNKGNFPGRFSGRQFSNSRSEMNVSTLELGDSALYLCASSSGQIHYEQYFGPGTRLTVT.